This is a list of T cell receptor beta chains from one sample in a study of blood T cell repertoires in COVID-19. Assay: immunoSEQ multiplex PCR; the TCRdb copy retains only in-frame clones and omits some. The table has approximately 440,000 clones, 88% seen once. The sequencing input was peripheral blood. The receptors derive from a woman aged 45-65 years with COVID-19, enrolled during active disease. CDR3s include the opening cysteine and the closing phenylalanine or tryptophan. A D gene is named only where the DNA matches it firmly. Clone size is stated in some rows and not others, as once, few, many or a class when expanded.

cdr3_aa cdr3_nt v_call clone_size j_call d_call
CASSLTPGGTEAFF TGCGCCAGCAGCTTAACTCCCGGAGGTACTGAAGCTTTCTTT TRBV5-1 NA TRBJ1-1 NA
CAIQISGANVLTF TGTGCCATCCAGATCTCTGGGGCCAACGTCCTGACTTTC TRBV6-5 few TRBJ2-6 NA
CASSLVRESGVNEQFF TGTGCCAGCAGCTTGGTTCGCGAGAGCGGGGTTAATGAGCAGTTCTTC TRBV5-6 NA TRBJ2-1 TRBD2
CASSSGAAVVTQYF TGTGCCAGTAGTAGCGGGGCCGCGGTGGTTACGCAGTATTTT TRBV19 NA TRBJ2-3 NA
CASMHGSGNEQFF TGTGCCAGCATGCACGGGTCCGGGAATGAGCAGTTCTTC TRBV2 NA TRBJ2-1 NA
CAWSVGARAGYTF TGTGCCTGGAGTGTAGGGGCTAGGGCTGGCTACACCTTC TRBV30 NA TRBJ1-2 NA
CASSAKRVGTGDGYTF TGTGCCAGCAGCGCTAAACGGGTAGGGACAGGAGATGGCTACACCTTC TRBV7-2 NA TRBJ1-2 TRBD1
CAWDRGTGNTIYF TGTGCCTGGGACAGGGGCACTGGAAACACCATATATTTT TRBV30 few TRBJ1-3 TRBD1
CASSSISDYGYTF TGCGCCAGCAGCTCGATCTCGGACTATGGCTACACCTTC TRBV5-1 NA TRBJ1-2 NA
CASSLAATSRGARKETQYF TGTGCCAGTAGTCTGGCTGCAACTAGCAGGGGGGCCAGGAAAGAGACCCAGTACTTC TRBV19 NA TRBJ2-5 NA